This T cell receptor (beta chain) was observed in a study of T cells in Graves' hyperthyroidism and ophthalmopathy. CDR1 and CDR2 (germline): SEHNR, FQNEAQ (reference sequence). This CDR3 region has 14 residues. V gave up 8 bases and J gave up 4 bases, with 14 bases separating them. Using RNA transcripts as the source, TCR beta CDR3 regions were amplified. With the HTBI primer set, the TCR CDR3 went through a first round of RT-PCR. TCRdb re-analysed the multiplex PCR reads in MiXCR, keeping a single row per CDR3 protein. The sample contains 90,000 to 120,000 distinct CDR3 sequences, about a sixth of which appear only once. Roughly 9.1 ml of fresh peripheral blood supplied the PBMCs.

This chain connects TRBV7-9 to TRBJ1-4; D gene ambiguous. The sequence derives from a woman aged 45-65 years with Graves' hyperthyroidism. Material: blood. CDR3 loop: CASRTGGDNEKLFF. CDR3 coding DNA: TGTGCCAGCCGCACGGGCGGAGATAATGAAAAACTGTTTTTT.